The T cell receptor (beta chain) described here comes from a study of T-cell reconstitution after alpha-beta-depleted transplantation in children. The ends lost 7 bases at V and 8 bases at J; junction bases unmatched: 6. The CDR3 sequence is 13 residues long. Per the germline V gene, CDR1 is ENHRY and CDR2 is SYGVKD. This clonotype appeared a few times. Unique molecular identifiers were built into the TCRbeta library. A single record per CDR3 protein comes from TCRdb applying MiXCR to the PCR reads. The table lists 400,000 to 500,000 distinct CDR3 sequences, approximately 11% of them singletons. The source material was PBMCs from the stem cell graft donor, sampled from the stem cell graft. The receptor's source is a human donor who donated a stem cell graft to a child with acute myeloid leukemia. The genes are TRBV10-3 and TRBJ1-2; 11 bases align to TRBD1. The CDR3 coding sequence is TGTGCCATCATGTGGACAGGGGGCGGAGGCTACACCTTC. It is translated as CAIMWTGGGGYTF.